Following are 15 T cell receptor beta chains from one sample sequenced in a study of cytomegalovirus exposure and HLA in healthy donors. PCR involved 60 Vbeta and 13 Jbeta primers. The method was immunoSEQ multiplex PCR; TCRdb's version includes in-frame clones alone and lacks a portion of them. The sample includes about 120,000 clones, under 85% seen only once; the top ten take about 5.8%. The sample comprised PBMCs. Receptors originate from a man between 18 and 29 years old in good health and CMV-seropositive.

The chain joins TRBV19 to TRBJ2-1; 10 bases agree with TRBD2. V lost 1 base to trimming and J lost 2 bases; unmatched junction nucleotides: 5. The CDR3 spans 17 residues. CDR1 LNHDA and CDR2 SQIVND come from the germline V gene (reference sequence). The CDR3 region has the DNA TGTGCCAGTAGTATAGCTCCTAGCGGGAGAACCTACAATGAGCAGTTCTTC. Translated: CASSIAPSGRTYNEQFF. The full variable domain, rest sourced from reference TRBV19 and TRBJ2-1, is DGGITQSPKYLFRKEGQNVTLSCEQNLNHDAMYWYRQDPGQGLRLIYYSQIVNDFQKGDIAEGYSVSREKKESFPLTVTSAQKNPTAFYLCASSIAPSGRTYNEQFFGPGTRLTVL.

V usage is TRBV6-4 and J usage is TRBJ2-1; 10 nucleotides align to TRBD2. Germline values: CDR1 MRHNA, CDR2 SNTAGT. V lost 2 bases to trimming and J lost 2 bases; unmatched junction nucleotides: 3. The CDR3 sequence is 16 residues long. CDR3: CASSDRGTSAYNEQFF. CDR3 coding DNA: TGTGCCAGCAGTGACAGGGGGACTAGCGCCTACAATGAGCAGTTCTTC.

This chain connects TRBV6-1 to TRBJ2-7; no definite D call. Germline lookup yields CDR1 MNHNS and CDR2 SASEGT. The CDR3 covers 17 residues. With 2 bases removed from V and 4 bases from J, the gap between germline ends came to 21 bases. The CDR3: CASSERVDILVSYEQYF. CDR3 bases: TGTGCCAGCAGTGAAAGAGTTGATATACTTGTCTCGTACGAGCAGTACTTC.

V usage is TRBV2 and J usage is TRBJ1-1, with a weak D call TRBD1 (5 bases). Germline assignment: CDR1 SNHLY and CDR2 FYNNEI. Trimming left V 2 bases short and J 1 base short, with 11 bases between. This CDR3 has 15 amino acids. CDR3 amino acids: CASSESRTSNTEAFF. In DNA, the CDR3 is TGTGCCAGCAGTGAATCCCGGACATCGAACACTGAAGCTTTCTTT. Full variable domain (rest looked up from reference TRBV2 and TRBJ1-1): EPEVTQTPSHQVTQMGQEVILRCVPISNHLYFYWYRQILGQKVEFLVSFYNNEISEKSEIFDDQFSVERPDGSNFTLKIRSTKLEDSAMYFCASSESRTSNTEAFFGQGTRLTVV.

The table lists this clone with a count of one. The chain recombines TRBV5-6 with TRBJ2-7; D is undetermined. The CDR3 has 13 amino acids. V gave up 4 bases and J gave up 6 bases, with 14 bases separating them. Germline CDR1 is SGHDT and CDR2 is YYEEEE. The DNA of the CDR3 is TGTGCCAGCAGCCCACCAGGTTTACGCGAGCAGTACTTC. It translates to CASSPPGLREQYF.

The chain has TRBV15 and TRBJ2-1; the match to TRBD2 covers 10 bases. V gave up 1 base and J gave up 6 bases; unmatched junction bases: 0. The V gene's germline CDR1 is LNHNV and CDR2 YYDKDF (reference sequence). The CDR3 is made up of 14 amino acids. The CDR3 loop reads CATSRGTSGNEQFF. CDR3 bases: TGTGCCACCAGCAGAGGGACTAGCGGCAATGAGCAGTTCTTC.

This chain connects TRBV4-2 to TRBJ2-1; 8 bases line up with TRBD2. V was pared by 1 base and J by 1 base, with 6 bases of the junction left unmatched. This CDR3 is 17 amino acids long. Germline lookup yields CDR1 LGHNA and CDR2 YNFKEQ. CDR3 DNA sequence: TGTGCCAGCAGCCAAGTGGGGGAGCGGGGGTCCTACAATGAGCAGTTCTTC. It encodes CASSQVGERGSYNEQFF.

In this sample, this clone turned up a few times. The V call is TRBV5-4, the J call TRBJ1-1; TRBD1 matches at 9 bases. This CDR3 has 15 amino acids. With 7 bases clipped from V and 1 base from J, the junction kept 8 bases outside the gene matches. Germline CDR1 reads SGHNT; CDR2 reads YYREEE (reference sequence). CDR3: CASAGDRGRNTEAFF. CDR3 DNA sequence: TGTGCCAGCGCTGGTGACAGGGGGAGGAACACTGAAGCTTTCTTT.

The V gene is TRBV18, the J gene TRBJ1-1; D ambiguous. Germline assignment: CDR1 KGHSH and CDR2 LQKENI. V lost 2 bases to trimming and J lost 8 bases, with 6 bases between them. The CDR3 is 11 amino acids. In DNA form, the CDR3 reads TGTGCCAGCTCACCAAAGGAGGAAGCTTTCTTT. Amino acid sequence: CASSPKEEAFF.

The chain has TRBV7-2 and TRBJ1-1, with D tentatively TRBD1 (6 bases). The CDR3 runs 13 residues. Germline assignment: CDR1 SGHTA and CDR2 FQGNSA. V lost 5 bases and J 6 bases, leaving 13 bases between the germline ends. The CDR3 DNA reads as TGTGCCAGCAGCGCTAGACAGGCGGCTGAAGCTTTCTTT. This encodes CASSARQAAEAFF. Supplemented by reference TRBV7-2 and TRBJ1-1, the full variable domain reads GAGVSQSPSNKVTEKGKDVELRCDPISGHTALYWYRQSLGQGLEFLIYFQGNSAPDKSGLPSDRFSAERTGGSVSTLTIQRTQQEDSAVYLCASSARQAAEAFFGQGTRLTVV.

The chain joins TRBV28 to TRBJ2-7; tentatively, D is TRBD1 (6 bases). The V end lost 2 bases, the J end lost 3 bases, and 11 bases lay between the germline ends. This CDR3 comprises 14 residues. The germline CDR1 and CDR2 sequences are MDHEN and SYDVKM. This chain's CDR3 is CASSLVGGGYEQYF. The DNA of the CDR3 is TGTGCCAGCAGTTTAGTTGGGGGCGGCTACGAGCAGTACTTC.

The chain employs TRBV11-2 and TRBJ2-1; maybe TRBD1 (6 bases). Germline-derived CDR1 and CDR2 are SGHAT and FQNNGV. V was shortened by 3 bases and J by 6 bases, with 12 bases between the two germline ends. There are 14 residues in the CDR3. The CDR3 nucleotides are TGTGCCAGCAGCTTGGAACAGGGATTCAATGAGCAGTTCTTC. It yields the protein CASSLEQGFNEQFF.

This chain connects TRBV5-6 to TRBJ2-1, with 7 positions matching TRBD2. There are 16 residues in the CDR3. Per the germline V gene, CDR1 is SGHDT and CDR2 is YYEEEE. With V trimmed by 3 bases and J by 0 bases, 6 bases remained unmatched. Here the CDR3 DNA reads TGTGCCAGCAGCTCCGCGGGCGGGGGCTCCTACAATGAGCAGTTCTTC. This codes for CASSSAGGGSYNEQFF. Full variable domain (remainder filled in from reference TRBV5-6 and TRBJ2-1): DAGVTQSPTHLIKTRGQQVTLRCSPKSGHDTVSWYQQALGQGPQFIFQYYEEEERQRGNFPDRFSGHQFPNYSSELNVNALLLGDSALYLCASSSAGGGSYNEQFFGPGTRLTVL.

This chain joins TRBV6-1 and TRBJ2-7, with TRBD1 as a possible D gene (5 bases). Per germline, CDR1 MNHNS and CDR2 SASEGT. The CDR3 covers 15 residues. The V gene lost 5 bases and the J gene lost 7 bases, with 21 bases spanning the gap. The CDR3 loop is CASSTQDTLVYEQYF. The DNA for the CDR3 is TGTGCCAGCAGTACTCAGGACACCCTCGTATATGAGCAGTACTTC.

J is TRBJ2-1 and V is TRBV13; 9 bases are shared with TRBD1. V trimming: 4 bases; J trimming: 5 bases; junction bases outside the gene matches: 9. Germline lookup yields CDR1 PRHDT and CDR2 FYEKMQ (reference sequence). The CDR3 is 16 amino acids. CDR3 residues: CASSSTLGQGHNEQFF. CDR3 nucleotides: TGTGCCAGCAGCTCGACCCTGGGACAGGGACACAATGAGCAGTTCTTC. The whole variable domain, remainder taken from reference TRBV13 and TRBJ2-1, is AAGVIQSPRHLIKEKRETATLKCYPIPRHDTVYWYQQGPGQDPQFLISFYEKMQSDKGSIPDRFSAQQFSDYHSELNMSSLELGDSALYFCASSSTLGQGHNEQFFGPGTRLTVL.